A selection of T cell receptor beta chains follows, all from one sample in a study of cytomegalovirus exposure and HLA in healthy donors. Clones were sequenced by immunoSEQ multiplex PCR, and TCRdb holds only the in-frame ones, with some missing. The table has 79,000 or so clones, about 69% seen once. Sequencing input: PBMCs. These receptors were taken from a woman aged 40 to 50 in good health and CMV-seropositive. CDR3s include the opening cysteine and the closing phenylalanine or tryptophan. Each record gives: V gene, J gene, CDR3 protein.

>TRBV5-1|TRBJ2-6
CASSPGQETGANVLTF
>TRBV19|TRBJ2-7
CASRATGTKQYF
>TRBV5-1|TRBJ2-4
CASSLAGGFKNIQYF
>TRBV7-7|TRBJ2-5
CASSYHLGEGETQYF
>TRBV27|TRBJ2-1
CASSAAWDRGRTGQFF
>TRBV18|TRBJ1-1
CASSSNPQGHGTEAFF
>TRBV5-1|TRBJ2-5
CASSLAPGLDQETQYF
>TRBV28|TRBJ2-3
CASSSPSTGVGDTQYF
>TRBV6-5|TRBJ1-5
CASSLRGYQPQHF
>TRBV5-6|TRBJ1-1
CVRSLFGTGGNTEAFF